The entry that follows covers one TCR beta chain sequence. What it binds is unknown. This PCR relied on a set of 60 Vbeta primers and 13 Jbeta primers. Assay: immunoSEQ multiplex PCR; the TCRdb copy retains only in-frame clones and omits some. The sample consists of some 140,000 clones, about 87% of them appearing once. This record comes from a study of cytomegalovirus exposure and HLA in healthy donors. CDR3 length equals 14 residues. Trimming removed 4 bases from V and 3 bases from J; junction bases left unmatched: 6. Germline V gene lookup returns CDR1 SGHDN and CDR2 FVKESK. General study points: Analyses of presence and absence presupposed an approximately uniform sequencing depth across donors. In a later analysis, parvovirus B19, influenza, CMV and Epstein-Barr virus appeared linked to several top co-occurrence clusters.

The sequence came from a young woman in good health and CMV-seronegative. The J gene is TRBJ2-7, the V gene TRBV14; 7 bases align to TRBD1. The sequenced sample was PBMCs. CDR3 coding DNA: TGTGCCAGCAGCCCGACAGGGACGGTCTACGAGCAGTACTTC. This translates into CASSPTGTVYEQYF.